Shown below are 24 T cell receptor beta chains from a single sample sequenced in a study of blood T cells in healthy people across ages. Then a second PCR, running roughly 7 to 11 cycles, was carried out with a sample-barcoded 5' primer and a J-beta primer mix. Each CDR3 protein gets one entry after TCRdb re-called the 5' RACE reads with MiXCR. The table includes about 1.8 million distinct CDR3 sequences, 40% to 55% detected once. Material: blood. Receptor source: a woman between 35 and 50 years old in good health.

This clonotype was recorded once. The chain joins TRBV2 to TRBJ2-3; 9 nucleotides agree with TRBD1. Per the germline V gene, CDR1 is SNHLY and CDR2 is FYNNEI. This CDR3 region has 16 residues. Trimming at V came to 4 bases and at J to 1 base, leaving 6 bases not matched to a gene. In DNA, the CDR3 is TGTGCCAGCAGTGTAGGACAGGGGCTTCGCACAGATACGCAGTATTTT. It encodes CASSVGQGLRTDTQYF.

The sample holds a few counts of this clonotype. This chain's CDR3 is CASSPPGTLWETQYF. The CDR3 DNA reads TGTGCCAGCTCACCACCGGGGACCCTCTGGGAGACCCAGTACTTC. The rearrangement links TRBV18 to TRBJ2-5; the D gene could be TRBD1 or TRBD2 (5 bases each). Trimming shortened V by 0 bases and J by 5 bases, and 13 bases separated the two germline ends. In germline, CDR1 is KGHSH, CDR2 LQKENI. This CDR3 comprises 15 residues.

This sequence joins TRBV12-3 or TRBV12-4 and TRBJ1-1, with 11 bases identical to TRBD1. The CDR3 is 16 residues long. J was trimmed by 3 bases and V by 11 bases; bases with no gene match: 14. CDR3 region: CASPPGTGGRHTEAFF. The CDR3 DNA reads as TGTGCCTCCCCACCGGGGACAGGGGGACGACACACTGAAGCTTTCTTT.

This clonotype was seen a few times. The V and J genes are TRBV27 and TRBJ2-1, with TRBD2 identical over 8 bases. Looked up from germline, CDR1 is MNHEY and CDR2 is SMNVEV (reference sequence). The junction had 7 bases not matched to a gene; V was cut back by 6 bases and J by 3 bases. The CDR3 has 15 residues. CDR3 nucleotide sequence: TGTGCCAGCAGGGCTAGCGGGTTTCTCTACAATGAGCAGTTCTTC. Its protein product is CASRASGFLYNEQFF.

J is TRBJ2-2 and V is TRBV3-1; no clear D gene. Germline V gene lookup returns CDR1 LGHDT and CDR2 YNNKEL (reference sequence). Trimming took off 2 bases at V and 10 bases at J, with 5 bases between the two ends. The CDR3 runs to 11 residues. The chain's CDR3 is CASSQIAELFF. The CDR3 bases are TGTGCCAGCAGCCAAATTGCGGAGCTGTTTTTT.

This chain uses TRBV7-9 with TRBJ2-1; D is uncertain. From germline, CDR1 is SEHNR and CDR2 FQNEAQ (reference sequence). The CDR3 runs to 12 residues. Trimming left V 2 bases short and J 9 bases short, with 8 bases between. The CDR3 sequence: CASSLNNREQFF. In DNA form, the CDR3 reads TGTGCCAGCAGCTTAAACAACCGTGAGCAGTTCTTC.

The sample holds a few counts of this clonotype. V and J are TRBV29-1 and TRBJ2-1; D is unclear. Germline CDR1 SQVTM, CDR2 ANQGSEA. The CDR3 consists of 13 residues. V lost 4 bases to trimming and J lost 4 bases, with 11 bases between them. The CDR3 reads CSVVLPRYNEQFF. The DNA for the CDR3 is TGCAGCGTTGTCCTTCCCCGATACAATGAGCAGTTCTTC.

This clonotype is a singleton in its sample. It is likely a read error, because the conserved phenylalanine at the end of the CDR3 is missing. This chain joins TRBV28 and TRBJ1-2; D remains unclear. The CDR3 is 15 residues long. Germline assignment: CDR1 MDHEN and CDR2 SYDVKM. The CDR3, as DNA: TGTGCCAGCACCCCTCGAAATATCGGCAACTCTGGCTACACCTTA. It translates to CASTPRNIGNSGYTL.

The chain carries TRBV9 and TRBJ2-2; D perhaps matches TRBD1 (6 bases). The CDR3 spans 13 residues. V was pared by 9 bases and J by 6 bases, with 15 bases between. The V gene's germline CDR1 is SGDLS and CDR2 YYNGEE. The CDR3 here is CATTGLVPGELFF. CDR3 DNA sequence: TGTGCCACTACAGGGTTAGTTCCCGGGGAGCTGTTTTTT.

The J gene is TRBJ2-3, the V gene TRBV10-2, with D possibly matching TRBD2 (6 bases). The CDR3 covers 15 residues. Germline V CDR1 and CDR2: WSHSY, SAAADI. The V end was cut by 5 bases, the J end by 5 bases, with 17 bases between. For the CDR3, the DNA is TGCGCCAGCAGTCGGACCCCCGGGGAGGTAGATACGCAGTATTTT. Its translation is CASSRTPGEVDTQYF.

In this sample, this clonotype turned up many times. The CDR3 bases are TGTGCCAGCAGCCAAGTGGCTAGCGGGGGGCAAGAGACCCAGTACTTC. Residues: CASSQVASGGQETQYF. The chain uses TRBV3-1 and TRBJ2-5, with 11 bases lining up with TRBD2. CDR1 LGHDT and CDR2 YNNKEL come from the germline V gene (reference sequence). The CDR3 contains 16 residues. V dropped 1 base and J dropped 2; count of bases not matched to a gene: 3.

This chain joins TRBV2 and TRBJ2-6, with D perhaps given as TRBD1 or TRBD2 (5 bases each). The CDR3 has 16 residues. Germline V lookup: CDR1 SNHLY, CDR2 FYNNEI. Trimming stripped 8 bases from V and 0 bases from J, with 14 bases between. CDR3 nucleotide sequence: TGTGCCAGCGGGGAGCGAAGGGGCTCTGGGGCCAACGTCCTGACTTTC. This translates into CASGERRGSGANVLTF. Supplemented by reference TRBV2 and TRBJ2-6, the full variable domain reads EPEVTQTPSHQVTQMGQEVILRCVPISNHLYFYWYRQILGQKVEFLVSFYNNEISEKSEIFDDQFSVERPDGSNFTLKIRSTKLEDSAMYFCASGERRGSGANVLTFGAGSRLTVL.

This chain joins TRBV24-1 and TRBJ2-3; tentatively, D is TRBD1 or TRBD2 (5 bases each). V was shortened by 9 bases and J by 5 bases, with 20 bases between the two germline ends. The CDR3 contains 15 residues. CDR1 KGHDR and CDR2 SFDVKD come from the germline V gene. In nucleotides, the CDR3 is TGTGCCACCGGGGGTACGGGACGCCCCGGAGATACGCAGTATTTT. Encoded protein: CATGGTGRPGDTQYF.

A remark on this clonotype: One end of the junction varies from germline; a read error may be responsible. The genes are TRBV12-3 or TRBV12-4 and TRBJ2-5, with 7 bases that match TRBD2. The CDR3 sequence is 13 residues long. CDR3 sequence (DNA): TGTGCCTGCGGAAGGGAGGGGCAAGAGACCCAGTATTTC. Amino acids: CACGREGQETQYF.

The chain uses TRBV12-3 or TRBV12-4 and TRBJ1-6; D ambiguous. The CDR3 runs to 14 residues. V lost 9 bases and J 7 bases, leaving 16 bases between the germline ends. The CDR3 nucleotides are TGTGCCAGTGGACGTGGGCGGAGAAATTCACCCCTCCACTTT. Translated, it gives CASGRGRRNSPLHF.

The gene calls are TRBV27 and TRBJ2-1; 10 nucleotides match TRBD2. V lost 5 bases to trimming and J lost 5 bases; unmatched junction nucleotides: 15. Germline V lookup: CDR1 MNHEY, CDR2 SMNVEV (reference sequence). The CDR3 is 18 amino acids. The CDR3 spells CASSLNKLAGNFNNEQFF. CDR3 sequence (DNA): TGTGCCAGCAGTCTAAATAAACTAGCGGGGAACTTCAACAATGAGCAGTTCTTC.

V usage is TRBV24-1 and J usage is TRBJ1-6, with D possibly matching TRBD1 (5 bases). V dropped 2 bases and J dropped 7 bases, with 11 bases sitting between them. Looked up from germline, CDR1 is KGHDR and CDR2 is SFDVKD. CDR3 length equals 15 residues. CDR3 residues: CATSDSDGTNSPLHF. CDR3 bases: TGTGCCACCAGTGATTCGGACGGGACGAATTCACCCCTCCACTTT.

This clonotype was recorded once. The chain has TRBV7-6 and TRBJ2-1, with 10 bases identical to TRBD2. CDR1 and CDR2 from the germline V gene are SGHVS and FNYEAQ. The CDR3 runs 18 residues. Trimming cost V 1 base and J 2 bases; bases outside gene matches: 8. The CDR3 DNA reads as TGTGCCAGCAGCTTAGGGTCTATACTAGCGGGGACCTACAATGAGCAGTTCTTC. It encodes CASSLGSILAGTYNEQFF.

The chain links TRBV7-2 to TRBJ2-1, with 11 bases matching TRBD2. The ends lost 9 bases at V and 6 bases at J; junction bases unmatched: 10. The CDR3 is 15 residues long. Germline V CDR1 and CDR2: SGHTA, FQGNSA. The CDR3 loop is CASRSNSGGANEQFF. The CDR3 DNA reads TGTGCCAGTCGCTCAAATAGCGGGGGGGCCAATGAGCAGTTCTTC.

The gene calls are TRBV9 and TRBJ1-2; D gene uncertain. Germline V gene sequence: CDR1 SGDLS, CDR2 YYNGEE. V was pared by 4 bases and J by 0 bases, with 16 bases between. CDR3 size: 16 residues. This chain's CDR3 is CASSRWRVDSNYGYTF. The CDR3 DNA reads as TGTGCCAGCAGCCGGTGGCGGGTTGATTCTAACTATGGCTACACCTTC.

The chain is built from TRBV12-3 or TRBV12-4 and TRBJ1-6, with D possibly matching TRBD1 (6 bases). This CDR3 contains 11 residues. The V and J ends lost 6 bases and 15 bases respectively, with 12 bases between them. This CDR3 reads CASRAGTRLHF. CDR3 nucleotides: TGTGCCAGCAGGGCCGGGACACGCCTCCACTTT.

This clonotype was observed a handful of times. The V and J genes are TRBV4-2 and TRBJ2-7; TRBD1 agrees at 7 bases. CDR1 LGHNA and CDR2 YNFKEQ come from the germline V gene. The CDR3 extends over 15 amino acids. Trimming at V came to 2 bases and at J to 3 bases, leaving 7 bases not matched to a gene. CDR3 nucleotide sequence: TGTGCCAGCAGCCAAACAGGGGTCTTGGTCTACGAGCAGTACTTC. Its protein product is CASSQTGVLVYEQYF.

The CDR3 nucleotides are TGTGCCAGCAGTCAACAGGGGGCCGCAGGGGAAAAACTGTTTTTT. This gives the protein CASSQQGAAGEKLFF. V usage is TRBV12-3 or TRBV12-4 and J usage is TRBJ1-4, with 9 nucleotides matching TRBD1. The CDR3 extends over 15 amino acids. Losses at the gene ends were 5 bases for V and 8 bases for J; bases not matched to a gene: 9.

This clonotype was seen a few times. The rearrangement links TRBV29-1 to TRBJ2-5; perhaps TRBD2 as D (6 bases). CDR3 length equals 13 residues. The V gene lost 7 bases and the J gene lost 4 bases, with 16 bases spanning the gap. The germline gives CDR1 SQVTM, CDR2 ANQGSEA. The CDR3 coding sequence is TGCAGCGCCGGGATTTTGGGGGGAGAGACCCAGTACTTC. Residues: CSAGILGGETQYF.